This T cell receptor (beta chain) was observed in a study of identifying expanded T cells in peripheral blood. No infections or other immune events were documented during collection. Study conclusions and caveats: Across healthy donors, higher total template counts meant significantly greater two-week count variance.

A remark on this clone: The antigen remains unidentified.

Only in-frame clones appear in the TCRdb table, and some are missing; sequencing was by immunoSEQ multiplex PCR. Here the sample spans about 82,000 clones, 85% to 90% being singletons. V was shortened by 2 bases and J by 9 bases, with 11 bases between the two germline ends. The CDR3 length is 13 residues. From germline, CDR1 is MNHEY and CDR2 SMNVEV (reference sequence). J is TRBJ1-5 and V is TRBV27; D is ambiguous. The origin of this receptor is a person aged 18 to 75 in good health. Sequenced input: blood. CDR3 coding DNA: TGTGCCAGCAGTTTAAATCTGAGTGGGCCCCAGCATTTT. Its translation is CASSLNLSGPQHF.